This T cell receptor (beta chain) was sequenced for a study of beta chain features in type 1 diabetes. The junction had 6 bases not matched to a gene; V was cut back by 1 base and J by 3 bases. Germline CDR1 is MNHNS and CDR2 is SASEGT. This CDR3 is built from 15 residues. The authors took one heparinised blood draw, averaging roughly 120 mL, from each donor. Expressed TCRB transcripts were sequenced because the entire RNA isolate underwent reverse transcription. Samples of naive, central memory and regulatory T cells yielded a mean of around 3.8 million reads. TCRdb's copy holds only in-frame clones and misses some; the assay was immunoSEQ multiplex PCR. Altogether a few hundred thousand clones are present, over 8.5% being singletons, with the ten largest covering around 0.037%.

This clonotype originated in a woman aged 18-29 years in good health. Specimen: naive CD4+ T cells from blood. The genes are TRBV6-1 and TRBJ2-7; 7 bases match TRBD1. The CDR3 coding sequence is TGTGCCAGCAGTGAAGAAGGGACAGATCTCTACGAGCAGTACTTC. Translation: CASSEEGTDLYEQYF.